Below, 32 T cell receptor beta chains from the same sample are listed, as sequenced in a study of T cells in Graves' hyperthyroidism and ophthalmopathy. Researchers took RNA transcripts and amplified the TCR beta CDR3 regions from them. A first-round RT-PCR of the TCR CDR3 used the HTBI primer set. Each CDR3 protein is one row after TCRdb ran MiXCR on the multiplex PCR reads. This sample has approximately 600,000 distinct CDR3 sequences, with 12% to 15% found just once. Sequenced sample: blood. The receptors come from a woman aged 18-35 years with Graves' ophthalmopathy.

This clonotype was counted ten times or more. This chain joins TRBV12-3 or TRBV12-4 and TRBJ2-1, with 8 bases lining up with TRBD2. The CDR3 runs to 16 residues. With 5 bases clipped from V and 9 bases from J, the junction kept 15 bases outside the gene matches. DNA of the CDR3: TGTGCCAGCAGTCCCTCCGATGCGGGAGGAGAGGGTGAGCAGTTCTTC. It translates to CASSPSDAGGEGEQFF.

Ten or more counts support this clonotype. The chain combines TRBV29-1 with TRBJ2-1; weak D call: TRBD2 (6 bases). Germline V gene data show CDR1 as SQVTM and CDR2 as ANQGSEA. This CDR3 spans 13 amino acids. The V end lost 3 bases, the J end lost 9 bases, and 15 bases lay between the germline ends. CDR3 coding DNA: TGCAGCGTTGATGTTAGCGGCCAGGGTGAGCAGTTCTTC. Translation gives CSVDVSGQGEQFF.

The CDR3 sequence: CSAPGGREGPDTQYF. CDR3 in DNA: TGCAGTGCCCCCGGCGGGCGGGAGGGCCCGGATACGCAGTATTTT. The rearrangement links TRBV20-1 to TRBJ2-3; 9 positions match TRBD2. The CDR3 is 15 residues long. V was clipped by 6 bases and J by 6 bases; unmatched bases: 13. CDR1 and CDR2 (germline): DFQATT, SNEGSKA (reference sequence).

A few counts support this clonotype. This may come from a read error, since a much larger clone is one base off. The chain recombines TRBV27 with TRBJ2-1; possible D gene TRBD2, 5 bases. CDR1 is MNHEY, CDR2 SMNVEV, per germline (reference sequence). The CDR3 has 15 residues. Trimming removed 11 bases from V and 6 bases from J, with 23 bases in between. The CDR3 spells CACQASGNPTNEQFF. DNA of the CDR3: TGTGCCTGCCAAGCCTCGGGGAACCCCACCAATGAGCAGTTCTTC.

The V and J genes are TRBV7-2 and TRBJ1-2, with no clear D. This CDR3 has 18 amino acids. In germline, CDR1 is SGHTA, CDR2 FQGNSA. Trimming removed 0 bases from V and 0 bases from J, with 17 bases in between. CDR3 sequence: CASSLALPGRIANYGYTF. The CDR3 bases are TGTGCCAGCAGCTTAGCGCTTCCAGGCCGAATAGCTAACTATGGCTACACCTTC.

The sample holds many counts of this clonotype. The V and J genes are TRBV9 and TRBJ1-1; D ambiguous. Germline V gives CDR1 SGDLS, CDR2 YYNGEE. The length of the CDR3 is 14 residues. V gave up 3 bases and J gave up 5 bases, with 14 bases separating them. The CDR3 region has the DNA TGTGCCAGCAGCGCCAGTGGAGGGTTGACTGAAGCTTTCTTT. Residues: CASSASGGLTEAFF.

The CDR3 nucleotides read TGCAGCGTCGAACGGGACAGGGGCTACGAGCAGTACTTC. Amino acids: CSVERDRGYEQYF. The J gene is TRBJ2-7, the V gene TRBV29-1; 10 bases are a match to TRBD1. The CDR3 is 13 residues long. The V gene end was trimmed by 6 bases and the J gene end by 3 bases; junction bases not matched to a gene: 5. Germline V gene lookup returns CDR1 SQVTM and CDR2 ANQGSEA.

The chain couples TRBV13 to TRBJ1-4, with no clear D. The CDR3 length is 16 residues. The V gene's germline CDR1 is PRHDT and CDR2 FYEKMQ (reference sequence). Trimming cost V 3 bases and J 3 bases, with 14 bases left between them. The CDR3 protein is CASSFVGERANEKLFF. CDR3 DNA: TGTGCCAGCAGCTTCGTCGGGGAGAGGGCTAATGAAAAACTGTTTTTT.

This clonotype was recorded at least ten times. The CDR3 loop is CASRGQGRGEAFF. As DNA, the CDR3 is TGTGCCAGCAGAGGACAGGGAAGGGGTGAAGCTTTCTTT. V is TRBV6-1 and J is TRBJ1-1, with TRBD1 identical over 8 bases. The CDR3 runs 13 residues. From germline, CDR1 is MNHNS and CDR2 SASEGT. V gave up 6 bases and J gave up 7 bases; unmatched junction bases: 7.

The sample holds many counts of this clonotype. V gene TRBV7-9 combines with J gene TRBJ2-1, with 10 positions matching TRBD2. The germline V gene encodes CDR1 SEHNR and CDR2 FQNEAQ (reference sequence). The CDR3 spans 18 residues. V shed 1 base and J 7 bases; nucleotides not matched to a gene: 13. The CDR3 protein is CASSLDLAGVPGGNEQFF. CDR3 in DNA: TGTGCCAGCAGCTTAGATCTAGCGGGAGTCCCCGGGGGAAATGAGCAGTTCTTC.

V is TRBV6-1 and J is TRBJ2-2, with D possibly matching TRBD1 (5 bases). V lost 5 bases and J 6 bases, leaving 16 bases between the germline ends. This CDR3 region has 15 residues. Germline V gene lookup returns CDR1 MNHNS and CDR2 SASEGT. This CDR3 is CASSRWGGEAGELFF. CDR3 DNA: TGTGCCAGCAGTCGGTGGGGCGGAGAGGCCGGGGAGCTGTTTTTT.

There are many counts of this clonotype. This sequence joins TRBV12-3 or TRBV12-4 and TRBJ2-5; TRBD1 is a possible D gene (6 bases). The CDR3 spans 14 residues. Trimming cost V 4 bases and J 4 bases, with 13 bases left between them. CDR3 in amino acids: CASSSSGVRETQYF. CDR3 in DNA: TGTGCCAGCAGTTCCTCAGGGGTTCGAGAGACCCAGTACTTC.

This clonotype was picked up a small number of times. J is TRBJ2-5 and V is TRBV4-3; 7 nucleotides agree with TRBD1. Germline V gives CDR1 LGHNA, CDR2 YSLEER. The CDR3 runs 16 residues. The V gene end was trimmed by 1 base and the J gene end by 0 bases; junction bases not matched to a gene: 5. The CDR3 DNA follows: TGCGCCAGCAGCCAAGGTACAGGGGTGGACCAAGAGACCCAGTACTTC. It specifies CASSQGTGVDQETQYF.

Remarks on this clonotype: A much larger clone lies one base from this, so it may be a read error. CDR3 in amino acids: CASARGYGYTF. The CDR3 region has the DNA TGTGCCAGCGCCCGAGGCTATGGCTACACCTTC. The gene calls are TRBV28 and TRBJ1-2; unclear D gene. The CDR3 contains 11 residues. Germline-derived CDR1 and CDR2 are MDHEN and SYDVKM. V lost 8 bases, J lost 4 bases, and 8 bases lay in between.

This chain links TRBV7-9 with TRBJ1-1, with D uncertain. With 5 bases removed from V and 4 bases from J, the gap between germline ends came to 17 bases. From germline, CDR1 is SEHNR and CDR2 FQNEAQ (reference sequence). The CDR3 totals 15 residues. The CDR3 DNA reads TGTGCCAGCAGCCATCTTGAAAGAGGAGGCACTGAAGCTTTCTTT. Translation gives CASSHLERGGTEAFF.

This sequence joins TRBV19 and TRBJ2-3, with 8 bases that match TRBD2. The CDR3 has 16 residues. Germline V gene lookup returns CDR1 LNHDA and CDR2 SQIVND (reference sequence). The V gene end was trimmed by 7 bases and the J gene end by 4 bases; junction bases not matched to a gene: 13. CDR3 DNA: TGTGCCAGTAAGGATCGAGCGGGAGATCAAGCAGATACGCAGTATTTT. Protein: CASKDRAGDQADTQYF.

In this sample, this clonotype turned up many times. The chain combines TRBV2 with TRBJ1-1; possible D gene TRBD1, 5 bases. CDR1 and CDR2 (germline): SNHLY, FYNNEI. The CDR3 spans 17 residues. Trimming shortened V by 3 bases and J by 0 bases, and 17 bases separated the two germline ends. The CDR3 DNA reads as TGTGCCAGCAGTGATTTGCGGGGGTCGGTTCTGAACACTGAAGCTTTCTTT. It translates to CASSDLRGSVLNTEAFF.

The J gene is TRBJ1-5, the V gene TRBV6-2 or TRBV6-3, with 7 nucleotides matching TRBD1. In germline, CDR1 is MNHEY, CDR2 SVGEGT. This CDR3 has 17 residues. After removal of 6 bases from V and 5 bases from J, the junction contained 16 bases not matched to a gene. The CDR3 region is CASRPLNYRGWDQPQHF. CDR3 nucleotides: TGTGCCAGCAGGCCCTTGAACTACAGGGGATGGGATCAGCCCCAGCATTTT.

This clonotype was seen a handful of times. The chain has TRBV4-3 and TRBJ1-1; no definite D call. Trimming took 1 base from V and 1 from J, leaving 13 bases between them. The germline CDR1 and CDR2 sequences are LGHNA and YSLEER. The CDR3 length is 16 residues. The CDR3 region is CASSQGVRDGNTEAFF. The CDR3 nucleotides read TGCGCCAGCAGCCAAGGGGTTCGAGACGGGAACACTGAAGCTTTCTTT.

This sequence joins TRBV19 and TRBJ1-6; TRBD1 is a possible D gene (5 bases). Germline CDR1 and CDR2: LNHDA and SQIVND (reference sequence). V was pared by 7 bases and J by 10 bases, with 20 bases between. The CDR3 extends over 15 amino acids. CDR3 amino acids: CASTKGQEPKSPLHF. The CDR3 bases are TGTGCCAGTACGAAGGGGCAGGAACCAAAATCACCCCTCCACTTT.

This clonotype was detected ten times or more. This chain uses TRBV20-1 with TRBJ2-7; tentatively, D is TRBD1 or TRBD2 (6 bases each). The V end was cut by 3 bases, the J end by 0 bases, with 27 bases between. Per the germline V gene, CDR1 is DFQATT and CDR2 is SNEGSKA (reference sequence). The CDR3 covers 19 residues. CDR3 residues: CSARGALRGALRSSYEQYF. The CDR3 DNA reads as TGCAGTGCTAGGGGGGCCCTGCGGGGCGCGCTCAGAAGCTCCTACGAGCAGTACTTC.

This clonotype appeared a few times. The genes are TRBV7-3 and TRBJ2-5, with D possibly matching TRBD2 (6 bases). Looked up from germline, CDR1 is SGHTA and CDR2 is FQGTGA. V lost 5 bases to trimming and J lost 4 bases, with 17 bases between them. This CDR3 comprises 15 residues. CDR3 amino acids: CASSQRSGVGETQYF. Written as DNA, the CDR3 is TGTGCCAGCAGCCAGAGGTCGGGAGTAGGAGAGACCCAGTACTTC.

This clonotype was seen repeatedly, ten times or more. The chain joins TRBV2 to TRBJ2-1, with 9 bases identical to TRBD2. The germline V gene encodes CDR1 SNHLY and CDR2 FYNNEI. V was pared by 4 bases and J by 2 bases, with 3 bases of the junction left unmatched. The length of the CDR3 is 15 residues. The CDR3 spells CASSALAGPYNEQFF. The CDR3 bases are TGTGCCAGCAGTGCCCTAGCGGGACCCTACAATGAGCAGTTCTTC.

The chain couples TRBV10-3 to TRBJ1-1; D is perhaps TRBD1 (5 bases). The germline CDR1 and CDR2 sequences are ENHRY and SYGVKD. This CDR3 spans 12 amino acids. Trimming took off 4 bases at V and 7 bases at J, with 10 bases between the two ends. The CDR3: CAISGQGIEAFF. CDR3 DNA sequence: TGTGCCATCAGTGGGCAGGGAATTGAAGCTTTCTTT.

This clonotype was seen repeatedly, ten times or more. This rearrangement joins TRBV28 to TRBJ1-1, with 8 bases lining up with TRBD1. V lost 4 bases, J lost 8 bases, and 9 bases stayed unmatched. The CDR3 is 14 amino acids. Per germline, CDR1 MDHEN and CDR2 SYDVKM. DNA of the CDR3: TGTGCCAGCAGTTGGACAGGGCGGATAAACGAAGCTTTCTTT. Translating it yields CASSWTGRINEAFF.

This sequence joins TRBV19 and TRBJ1-5, with TRBD1 matching 7 bases. Germline loops: CDR1 LNHDA, CDR2 SQIVND (reference sequence). V was clipped by 10 bases and J by 4 bases; unmatched bases: 7. This CDR3 region has 13 residues. The CDR3 is CATRGVTNQPQHF. The CDR3 nucleotides read TGTGCCACCAGGGGGGTGACGAATCAGCCCCAGCATTTT. Full variable domain (rest looked up from reference TRBV19 and TRBJ1-5): DGGITQSPKYLFRKEGQNVTLSCEQNLNHDAMYWYRQDPGQGLRLIYYSQIVNDFQKGDIAEGYSVSREKKESFPLTVTSAQKNPTAFYLCATRGVTNQPQHFGDGTRLSIL.

This chain links TRBV19 with TRBJ1-1; 7 bases align to TRBD1. Trimming removed 6 bases from V and 5 bases from J; junction bases left unmatched: 3. The germline V gene encodes CDR1 LNHDA and CDR2 SQIVND (reference sequence). The CDR3 spans 12 residues. DNA of the CDR3: TGTGCCAGTAGAGACAGGGCAACTGAAGCTTTCTTT. This codes for CASRDRATEAFF.

This clonotype was counted many times. The rearrangement joins TRBV11-2 to TRBJ2-5; D possibly corresponds to TRBD1 (6 bases). This CDR3 has 14 residues. The V gene's germline CDR1 is SGHAT and CDR2 FQNNGV. Trimming stripped 5 bases from V and 4 bases from J, with 14 bases between. This CDR3 is CASSPTGWLETQYF. The CDR3 DNA sequence: TGTGCCAGCAGCCCTACAGGGTGGTTAGAGACCCAGTACTTC.

The V gene is TRBV5-6, the J gene TRBJ1-6; 7 bases line up with TRBD1. The CDR3 loop spans 15 amino acids. Trimming at V came to 4 bases and at J to 8 bases, leaving 9 bases not matched to a gene. Per the germline V gene, CDR1 is SGHDT and CDR2 is YYEEEE. CDR3 coding DNA: TGTGCCAGCAGCCTGGGACAGCTGATTTATTCACCCCTCCACTTT. Translating it yields CASSLGQLIYSPLHF.

This clonotype was found many times. This sequence joins TRBV29-1 and TRBJ2-7, with 7 positions matching TRBD2. J lost 6 bases, V lost 4 bases, and 6 bases had no gene match. From germline, CDR1 is SQVTM and CDR2 ANQGSEA. The CDR3 extends over 12 amino acids. CDR3 protein: CSVASGAGEQYF. The CDR3 DNA reads as TGCAGCGTTGCTAGCGGCGCCGGCGAGCAGTACTTC.

This chain connects TRBV20-1 to TRBJ2-2; 11 bases map to TRBD1. This CDR3 has 16 residues. From germline, CDR1 is DFQATT and CDR2 SNEGSKA (reference sequence). Trimming removed 3 bases from V and 5 bases from J; junction bases left unmatched: 8. The CDR3 nucleotides read TGCAGTGCTAGTGCTGGACAGGGGGCGAGGACCGGGGAGCTGTTTTTT. This sequence encodes CSASAGQGARTGELFF.

This clonotype was detected many times. This rearrangement joins TRBV6-1 to TRBJ2-1, with 7 bases aligning to TRBD2. The CDR3 is 15 residues long. CDR1 is MNHNS and CDR2 is SASEGT in the germline V gene. Trimming removed 5 bases from V and 2 bases from J; junction bases left unmatched: 6. The CDR3 sequence is CASSWGGGAYNEQFF. CDR3 in DNA: TGTGCCAGCAGTTGGGGGGGGGGGGCCTACAATGAGCAGTTCTTC.